This record covers a single TCR beta chain. Its antigen is currently unknown. Donors were patients with active juvenile idiopathic arthritis. The data originate from a study of circulating and synovial CD4+ cells in juvenile arthritis. The study's findings and limits: CPL and bulk CD4 samples differed at least tenfold in T cell genomes.

The repertoire was sequenced with immunoSEQ multiplex PCR; TCRdb's copy has only in-frame clones and lacks some. The table has 30,000 to 40,000 clones, more than 90% seen once. The sequence was collected from a human donor with juvenile idiopathic arthritis. The sample was CD4+ T cells from blood.

The chain's CDR3 is CASRETGPGYTF. Written as DNA, the CDR3 is TGTGCCAGCAGGGAGACAGGCCCGGGCTACACCTTC. The V gene is TRBV6-6, the J gene TRBJ1-2, with a tentative D call TRBD1 (6 bases). V lost 6 bases and J 8 bases, leaving 13 bases between the germline ends. The CDR3 is 12 amino acids. Germline lookup yields CDR1 MNHNY and CDR2 SVGAGI (reference sequence).